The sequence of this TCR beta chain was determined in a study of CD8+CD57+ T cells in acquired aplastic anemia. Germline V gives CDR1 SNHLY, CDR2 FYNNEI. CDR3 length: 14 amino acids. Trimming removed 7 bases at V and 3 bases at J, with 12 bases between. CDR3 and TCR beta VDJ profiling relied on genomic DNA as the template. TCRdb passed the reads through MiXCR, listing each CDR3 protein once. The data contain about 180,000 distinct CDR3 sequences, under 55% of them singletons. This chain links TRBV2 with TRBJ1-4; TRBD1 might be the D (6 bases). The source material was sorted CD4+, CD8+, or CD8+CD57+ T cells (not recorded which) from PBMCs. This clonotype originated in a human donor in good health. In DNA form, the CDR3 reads TGTGCCAGCACCTGGAGACAGGCTAATGAAAAACTGTTTTTT. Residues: CASTWRQANEKLFF.